Detailed here is one T cell receptor beta chain. The antigen is unknown. This record belongs to a study of blood T cells in healthy people across ages. The CDR3 covers 18 residues. Germline values: CDR1 KGHDR, CDR2 SFDVKD. After removal of 4 bases from V and 0 bases from J, the junction contained 11 bases not matched to a gene. Study conclusions and caveats: Conclusively comparing naive with antigen-experienced cells was impossible with unsorted PBMCs.

A second PCR, run for about 6 to 11 cycles, used a sample-barcoded 5' primer plus a J-beta primer mix. TCRdb independently ran MiXCR on the 5' RACE reads; one entry per CDR3 protein. This sample has about 500,000 distinct CDR3 sequences, with more than 20% found just once. This sample was also put to use in a study of T cells of mothers and their children. As reported in that work: Input to cDNA synthesis comprised all extracted RNA, at a ratio of around 1.4 ug per 15 ul. Slightly, though not significantly, more overlap was seen in related than in unrelated mother-child pairs.

The chain links TRBV24-1 to TRBJ2-1; 7 positions match TRBD2. Sequenced: blood. This sequence was found in a boy younger than 18 in good health. The CDR3 region has the DNA TGTGCCACCAGTGACGCCTCCGCTAGCGGAGGCTCCTACAATGAGCAGTTCTTC. Translated, it gives CATSDASASGGSYNEQFF.